This T cell receptor beta chain originates from a study of blood T cell repertoires in COVID-19. For the study at large: Sources were T cells, B-cell-depleted T cells, or PBMCs; the material itself was cDNA or gDNA.

The protocol was immunoSEQ multiplex PCR, while the TCRdb copy is restricted to in-frame clones and leaves out a portion. This sample has 200,000 or so clones; around 92% occur once, and the top ten carry approximately 8%. The ends lost 6 bases at V and 7 bases at J; junction bases unmatched: 6. Germline CDR1 reads MNHEY; CDR2 reads SVGEGT. The CDR3 covers 13 residues. This sequence originates from a young woman who had recovered from COVID-19. This chain joins TRBV6-2 or TRBV6-3 and TRBJ1-2; 9 bases are a match to TRBD1. Sequenced material: PBMCs or T cells enriched from blood (not recorded which). The CDR3 reads CASSRDRVLGYTF. CDR3 DNA sequence: TGTGCCAGCAGCCGGGACAGGGTTCTTGGCTACACCTTC.